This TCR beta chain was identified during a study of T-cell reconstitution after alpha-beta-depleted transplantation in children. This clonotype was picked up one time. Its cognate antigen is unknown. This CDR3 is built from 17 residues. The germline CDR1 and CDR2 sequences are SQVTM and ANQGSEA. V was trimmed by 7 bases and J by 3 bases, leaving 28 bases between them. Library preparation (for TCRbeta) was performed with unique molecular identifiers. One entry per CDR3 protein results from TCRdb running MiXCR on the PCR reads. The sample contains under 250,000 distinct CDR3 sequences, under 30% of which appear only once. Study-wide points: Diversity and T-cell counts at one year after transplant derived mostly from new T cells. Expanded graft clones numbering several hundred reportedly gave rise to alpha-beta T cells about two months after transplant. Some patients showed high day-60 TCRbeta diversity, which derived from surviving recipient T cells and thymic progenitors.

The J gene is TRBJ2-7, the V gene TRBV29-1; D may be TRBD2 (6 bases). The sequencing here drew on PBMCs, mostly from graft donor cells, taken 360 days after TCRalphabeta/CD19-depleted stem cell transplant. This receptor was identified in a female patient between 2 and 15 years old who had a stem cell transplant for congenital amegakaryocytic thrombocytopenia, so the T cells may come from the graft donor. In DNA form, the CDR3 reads TGCAGCGCCAAGGAGGGGTCGGGCCCGGTTTCACTCTACGAGCAGTACTTC. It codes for CSAKEGSGPVSLYEQYF.